A single sample is the source of the 16 T cell receptor beta chains below, sequenced in a study of T cell responses to AZD1222 COVID-19 vaccine. Measured with immunoSEQ multiplex PCR; TCRdb has only the in-frame clones, and not every one. The data show under 55,000 clones, 80% to 90% seen once. The specimen comprised peripheral blood, sampled on day 0 of AZD1222 vaccination. These receptors were collected from an adult in good health.

The chain is built from TRBV6-5 and TRBJ2-5; D is unclear. The germline CDR1 and CDR2 sequences are MNHEY and SVGAGI. V was shortened by 7 bases and J by 1 base, with 16 bases between the two germline ends. The CDR3 has 15 amino acids. The DNA for the CDR3 is TGTGCCAGCACTGCTTTAAGGGCACTCCAAGAGACCCAGTACTTC. Translation gives CASTALRALQETQYF.

The genes are TRBV5-1 and TRBJ2-6; 9 positions match TRBD1. Germline CDR1 is SGHRS and CDR2 is YFSETQ. The CDR3 consists of 18 residues. V lost 2 bases, J lost 2 bases, and 8 bases stayed unmatched. CDR3 loop: CASSLPGQGGTGANVLTF. CDR3 DNA sequence: TGCGCCAGCAGCTTACCGGGACAGGGAGGAACTGGGGCCAACGTCCTGACTTTC.

The chain uses TRBV18 and TRBJ2-2, with 8 nucleotides matching TRBD1. J was trimmed by 5 bases and V by 3 bases; bases with no gene match: 5. Germline V gene lookup returns CDR1 KGHSH and CDR2 LQKENI. CDR3 size: 15 residues. This CDR3 is CASSPGQGGTGELFF. The CDR3 DNA reads TGTGCCAGCTCACCTGGACAGGGAGGTACCGGGGAGCTGTTTTTT.

The J gene is TRBJ1-2, the V gene TRBV7-9, with no clear D. Trimming took 0 bases from V and 5 from J, leaving 4 bases between them. CDR3 length: 12 residues. Germline V gives CDR1 SEHNR, CDR2 FQNEAQ (reference sequence). The CDR3: CASSLAPYGYTF. In DNA, the CDR3 is TGTGCCAGCAGCTTAGCTCCATATGGCTACACCTTC.

V gene TRBV28 combines with J gene TRBJ1-2; possibly TRBD1 for D (6 bases). V was clipped by 2 bases and J by 5 bases, with 12 bases between them. This CDR3 spans 14 amino acids. CDR1 is MDHEN, CDR2 SYDVKM, per germline. The CDR3 protein is CASSLQVQGYGYTF. In nucleotides, the CDR3 is TGTGCCAGCAGTTTACAGGTACAGGGATATGGCTACACCTTC.

V gene TRBV4-1 combines with J gene TRBJ2-7; D is tentatively TRBD1 or TRBD2 (5 bases each). Germline lookup yields CDR1 MGHRA and CDR2 YSYEKL. The CDR3 extends over 14 amino acids. The V and J ends lost 3 bases and 7 bases respectively, with 16 bases between them. DNA for the CDR3: TGCGCCAGCAGCCAGGCCGGGACCCCCTTAGAGCAGTACTTC. It yields the protein CASSQAGTPLEQYF.

The chain joins TRBV27 to TRBJ2-7; 12 nucleotides agree with TRBD1. Trimming took 4 bases from V and 2 from J; bases not matched to a gene: 0. CDR3 size: 14 residues. The germline V gene encodes CDR1 MNHEY and CDR2 SMNVEV (reference sequence). The CDR3 reads CASSWDRGPYEQYF. CDR3 nucleotide sequence: TGTGCCAGCAGTTGGGACAGGGGGCCCTACGAGCAGTACTTC.

The chain carries TRBV7-2 and TRBJ2-7; D ambiguous. Per the germline V gene, CDR1 is SGHTA and CDR2 is FQGNSA. V was trimmed by 8 bases and J by 0 bases, leaving 14 bases between them. CDR3 length equals 14 residues. The CDR3 DNA follows: TGTGCCAGCGGCCAAGGGCTTATCTCCTACGAGCAGTACTTC. Translated, it gives CASGQGLISYEQYF.

J is TRBJ1-2 and V is TRBV5-1, with D hard to call. Deletions cut 1 base from V and 4 bases from J, with 11 bases between. The CDR3 extends over 14 amino acids. CDR1 and CDR2 (germline): SGHRS, YFSETQ. CDR3 DNA: TGCGCCAGCAGCTTGTCCCGGAGCTTCTATGGCTACACCTTC. This gives the protein CASSLSRSFYGYTF.

This clone occurred once. This chain joins TRBV28 and TRBJ2-7, with a possible D match to TRBD2 (6 bases). The CDR3 has 15 residues. Trimming cost V 5 bases and J 6 bases, with 20 bases left between them. The germline V gene encodes CDR1 MDHEN and CDR2 SYDVKM. The CDR3 DNA reads TGTGCCAGCAGTCCCTTGACTAGGATATTATCCGAGCAGTACTTC. Protein product: CASSPLTRILSEQYF.

The J gene is TRBJ1-5, the V gene TRBV28, with D possibly TRBD1 on 5 matching bases. Germline V CDR1 and CDR2: MDHEN, SYDVKM. V was trimmed by 9 bases and J by 4 bases, leaving 10 bases between them. The CDR3 has 12 amino acids. The CDR3 nucleotides read TGTGCCAGTAGGGGAGCAAATCAGCCCCAGCATTTT. Translated, it gives CASRGANQPQHF.

Note on this clone: The identical CDR3 is also encoded by other nucleotide sequences in the sample. The rearrangement links TRBV27 to TRBJ1-2; TRBD1 agrees at 8 bases. Trimming cost V 0 bases and J 0 bases; bases outside gene matches: 0. The CDR3 covers 15 residues. Germline CDR1 reads MNHEY; CDR2 reads SMNVEV (reference sequence). The CDR3 region has the DNA TGTGCCAGCAGTTTATCACAGGGGGCTAACTATGGCTACACCTTC. It translates to CASSLSQGANYGYTF.

The rearrangement links TRBV7-6 to TRBJ2-3, with D tentatively TRBD1 (6 bases). The CDR3 is made up of 17 amino acids. Germline assignment: CDR1 SGHVS and CDR2 FNYEAQ. Between the trimmed V and J ends, which lost 1 base and 0 bases, there was a span of 14 bases. CDR3 residues: CASSLGVARGSTDTQYF. For the CDR3, the DNA is TGTGCCAGCAGCTTAGGGGTGGCCAGGGGAAGCACAGATACGCAGTATTTT.

The rearrangement uses TRBV4-1 and TRBJ2-3, with 9 bases aligning to TRBD1. This CDR3 contains 14 residues. Germline V gene data show CDR1 as MGHRA and CDR2 as YSYEKL. The V segment lost 5 bases and the J segment 3 bases; nucleotides outside the gene matches: 3. The CDR3 sequence is CASSGTGTTDTQYF. The DNA of the CDR3 is TGCGCCAGCAGCGGGACAGGGACGACAGATACGCAGTATTTT.

The genes are TRBV7-2 and TRBJ2-4; tentatively, D is TRBD1 or TRBD2 (5 bases each). The germline V gene encodes CDR1 SGHTA and CDR2 FQGNSA. The V gene lost 5 bases and the J gene lost 9 bases, with 14 bases spanning the gap. CDR3 size: 13 residues. The CDR3 loop reads CASSDPGPFIQYF. The CDR3 region has the DNA TGTGCCAGCAGCGACCCGGGACCCTTCATTCAGTACTTC.

The chain is built from TRBV6-5 and TRBJ1-2; possible D gene TRBD1, 5 bases. V dropped 10 bases and J dropped 8 bases, with 14 bases sitting between them. This CDR3 spans 11 amino acids. Germline-derived CDR1 and CDR2 are MNHEY and SVGAGI. CDR3 region: CAITQGFGYTF. Here the CDR3 DNA reads TGTGCCATAACCCAGGGTTTCGGCTACACCTTC.